The 9 T cell receptor beta chains in this list originate from one sample, sequenced in a study of human T cells and chemical hapten exposure. Time point meaning: patch test 2, 6 weeks after DPC sensitization. Treatment specified: therapeutic diphenylcyclopropenone sensitization with weekly scalp DPC. TCRdb reprocessed the RACE reads with MiXCR, giving one entry per CDR3 protein. Among approximately 75,000 distinct CDR3 sequences, about 8.5% were seen once, and the ten largest hold around 3.3%. The sample here was whole blood, taken in connection with sensitization to the hapten diphenylcyclopropenone (DPC). The receptors shown here come from a woman between 45 and 65 years old with alopecia areata. Some clones in this sample may be carry-over from other donors' samples.

The chain recombines TRBV2 with TRBJ1-2; D is perhaps TRBD1 (5 bases). Trimming removed 6 bases from V and 4 bases from J, with 15 bases in between. The CDR3 has 14 amino acids. The germline gives CDR1 SNHLY, CDR2 FYNNEI. The CDR3 DNA reads TGTGCCAGCAGCGCAGACAGTGATTCCTATGGCTACACCTTC. Translating it yields CASSADSDSYGYTF.

This clonotype was observed a few times. This chain connects TRBV12-3 or TRBV12-4 to TRBJ2-1; 10 positions match TRBD2. With 4 bases clipped from V and 12 bases from J, the junction kept 18 bases outside the gene matches. The CDR3 sequence is 17 residues long. CDR3 loop: CASSSGPGLATSSTQFF. CDR3 nucleotides: TGTGCCAGCAGTTCGGGACCGGGACTAGCGACTTCCTCTACGCAGTTCTTC.

The rearrangement joins TRBV7-9 to TRBJ1-1; D unresolved. The CDR3 totals 15 residues. V was shortened by 2 bases and J by 6 bases, with 16 bases between the two germline ends. CDR1 SEHNR and CDR2 FQNEAQ come from the germline V gene (reference sequence). In DNA form, the CDR3 reads TGTGCCAGCAGCTTATTGGGCGGAGGATCTCCTGAAGCTTTCTTT. Its protein is CASSLLGGGSPEAFF.

This clonotype was counted a few times. This sequence joins TRBV12-5 and TRBJ2-7; 8 bases agree with TRBD1. V gave up 6 bases and J gave up 2 bases; unmatched junction bases: 6. CDR3 length equals 14 residues. Germline loops: CDR1 LGHNT, CDR2 FRNRAP. CDR3 coding DNA: TGTGCTAGTGGCTCCGGGACAGGAGCCTACGAGCAGTACTTC. Its protein product is CASGSGTGAYEQYF.

This chain links TRBV15 with TRBJ1-5, with D maybe TRBD1 (6 bases). From germline, CDR1 is LNHNV and CDR2 YYDKDF (reference sequence). The CDR3 sequence is 14 residues long. The ends were cut back, 6 bases at V and 0 bases at J, with 9 bases in the middle. The CDR3 loop is CATSKGDSNQPQHF. CDR3 nucleotides: TGTGCCACCAGTAAGGGGGATAGCAATCAGCCCCAGCATTTT.

This clonotype was recorded many times. The chain links TRBV15 to TRBJ1-2; D may be TRBD1 (6 bases). CDR3 length: 14 residues. Trimming shortened V by 5 bases and J by 2 bases, and 12 bases separated the two germline ends. Germline CDR1 reads LNHNV; CDR2 reads YYDKDF (reference sequence). The CDR3 is CATSLTGLNYGYTF. CDR3 bases: TGTGCCACCAGCCTTACAGGGCTGAACTATGGCTACACCTTC.

The rearrangement joins TRBV28 to TRBJ1-4; 10 nucleotides match TRBD1. The CDR3 runs 15 residues. Trimming cost V 5 bases and J 6 bases; bases outside gene matches: 6. CDR1 is MDHEN, CDR2 SYDVKM, per germline. CDR3 DNA sequence: TGTGCCAGCAGTCAAACCGGGACAGGGGATGAAAAACTGTTTTTT. The encoded protein is CASSQTGTGDEKLFF.

This clonotype occurred many times. This sequence joins TRBV20-1 and TRBJ1-4; D is uncertain. This CDR3 is 13 amino acids long. CDR1 and CDR2 (germline): DFQATT, SNEGSKA (reference sequence). The V gene lost 0 bases and the J gene lost 7 bases, with 9 bases spanning the gap. The CDR3 DNA follows: TGCAGTGCTAGAGATCACCTGACTGAAAAACTGTTTTTT. Amino acids: CSARDHLTEKLFF.

This clonotype turned up a few times. This sequence joins TRBV5-1 and TRBJ1-1, with a tentative D call TRBD1 (5 bases). Germline V CDR1 and CDR2: SGHRS, YFSETQ. The CDR3 extends over 14 amino acids. The V and J ends lost 5 bases and 4 bases respectively, with 15 bases between them. CDR3 nucleotide sequence: TGCGCCAGCAGGACCTGGGACCCCCGCACTGAAGCTTTCTTT. It encodes CASRTWDPRTEAFF. Variable domain in full (rest from reference TRBV5-1 and TRBJ1-1): KAGVTQTPRYLIKTRGQQVTLSCSPISGHRSVSWYQQTPGQGLQFLFEYFSETQRNKGNFPGRFSGRQFSNSRSEMNVSTLELGDSALYLCASRTWDPRTEAFFGQGTRLTVV.